The entry that follows covers one T cell receptor (beta chain) sequence. Its specificity is unknown. The sample originates from a study of cytomegalovirus exposure and HLA in healthy donors. Study findings and constraints: TCR beta V- and J-gene trimming, according to a later analysis, was linked to a missense DCLRE1C variant. Later, an analysis found that common viral pathogens appeared to be linked with several of the most significant clusters.

Germline assignment: CDR1 SGHKS and CDR2 YYEKEE (reference sequence). This CDR3 comprises 12 residues. V shed 4 bases, J shed 7 bases, and the junction held 2 bases outside the gene matches. Vbeta (60) and Jbeta (13) primers were used in the PCR. This table comes from immunoSEQ multiplex PCR, and its TCRdb copy is limited to in-frame clones, with some not included. Among about 200,000 clones listed, roughly 79% were seen once. The sequenced sample was PBMCs. The clonotype originates from a young man in good health and CMV-seronegative. The gene calls are TRBV5-5 and TRBJ2-1; TRBD1 agrees at 7 bases. The CDR3 DNA reads as TGTGCCAGCAGCCCAGGGGGAAATGAGCAGTTCTTC. It translates to CASSPGGNEQFF.